These 4 T cell receptor beta chains were sequenced from one sample in a study of T cell repertoires in ileal Crohn's disease. Repertoires were generated with immunoSEQ multiplex PCR, while TCRdb's copy carries only in-frame clones and drops some. The data show 5,300 or so clones, with approximately 84% seen just once and 30% to 35% held by the top ten. The time point was: neoterminal ileum biopsy at postoperative endoscopy, about 6 months after surgery. The specimen was ileal tissue. These receptors were taken from an adult with Crohn's disease.

This clone was observed a single time. This chain connects TRBV20-1 to TRBJ1-1; unclear D gene. V was trimmed by 6 bases and J by 2 bases, leaving 7 bases between them. This CDR3 has 11 residues. Germline CDR1 DFQATT, CDR2 SNEGSKA (reference sequence). In nucleotides, the CDR3 is TGCAGTGCCATAGAAAACACTGAAGCTTTCTTT. This sequence encodes CSAIENTEAFF.

The chain has TRBV5-1 and TRBJ2-3; D tentatively fits TRBD1 or TRBD2 (5 bases each). Germline CDR1 SGHRS, CDR2 YFSETQ. Trimming pared 5 bases from V and 0 bases from J, leaving 13 bases between. The CDR3 totals 15 residues. The CDR3 region is CASRPQGGSTDTQYF. CDR3 DNA sequence: TGCGCCAGCAGGCCCCAGGGCGGGAGCACAGATACGCAGTATTTT.

A few counts support this clone. The chain carries TRBV7-7 and TRBJ2-1; 10 positions agree with TRBD2. The CDR3 contains 16 residues. J lost 8 bases, V lost 2 bases, and 9 bases had no gene match. The germline CDR1 and CDR2 sequences are SSHAT and FNYEAQ (reference sequence). The CDR3 loop is CASSLSAGGPRDEQFF. In DNA, the CDR3 is TGTGCCAGCAGCTTATCAGCGGGGGGGCCGCGGGATGAGCAGTTCTTC.

This CDR3 is CASSLVGTGHQPQHF. In nucleotides, the CDR3 is TGTGCCAGCAGCTTGGTGGGGACAGGGCATCAGCCCCAGCATTTT. The gene calls are TRBV5-8 and TRBJ1-5; 9 positions match TRBD1. From germline, CDR1 is SGHTS and CDR2 YDEGEE. After removal of 0 bases from V and 5 bases from J, the junction contained 3 bases not matched to a gene. This CDR3 has 15 residues.